This T cell receptor beta chain was found in a study of identical twins. Study findings and constraints: For out-of-frame beta sequences, excess twin sharing was weaker. Insertion counts were lower in abundant cord blood beta clonotypes, a trend that memory repertoires did not show.

The V and J ends lost 6 bases and 4 bases respectively, with 16 bases between them. This CDR3 has 14 amino acids. The V gene's germline CDR1 is MNHEY and CDR2 SMNVEV (reference sequence). To note about this clonotype: The antigen is not known.

One entry per CDR3 protein, called by TCRdb with MiXCR from the 5' RACE reads. Of hundreds of thousands of distinct CDR3 sequences listed, 18% were seen once; the top ten hold under 15%. The data also belong to a second study, concerning T cells expressing NK-cell markers.

This clonotype was sampled from a woman younger than 30 in good health. The sample consisted of PBMCs. J is TRBJ2-7 and V is TRBV27; TRBD2 is a possible D gene (6 bases). CDR3 bases: TGTGCCAGCAGAGCCGGGGGATCTGGGTACGAGCAGTACTTC. It codes for CASRAGGSGYEQYF.